This TCR beta chain was documented in a study of CD8 T cells in ankylosing spondylitis. CDR3 length equals 14 residues. The V gene's germline CDR1 is DFQATT and CDR2 SNEGSKA (reference sequence). V was clipped by 5 bases and J by 4 bases, with 17 bases between them. Molecular-barcoded quantitative 5'-RACE produced these TCR beta libraries. Using its own MiXCR run on the 5' RACE reads, TCRdb lists one record per CDR3 protein. The table records about 35,000 distinct CDR3 sequences, around a tenth of them present only once. The study's findings and limits: The authors reported significant enrichment of disease-linked clones in matched ankylosing spondylitis synovial fluid. Earlier work had already found some motif variants in reactive arthritis synovial fluid and blood. For ankylosing spondylitis blood, a TCR beta motif of 7 or 8 highly homologous variants appeared characteristic.

In the case of this clonotype: Its antigen is undetermined.

The chain uses TRBV20-1 and TRBJ1-1; TRBD1 is a possible D gene (6 bases). This receptor was obtained from a male donor with ankylosing spondylitis or in good health (not recorded which). Sequencing was done on a sample of blood, either unsorted or a sorted T cell fraction (not recorded which). The CDR3 DNA sequence: TGCAGTGCTCGCAGGGGAGGTGTAGGCACTGAAGCTTTCTTT. Translation gives CSARRGGVGTEAFF.